This T cell receptor (beta chain) was documented in a study of blood T cell repertoires in COVID-19. Study-wide context: COVID-19 samples, acute and convalescent, were from the United States, Italy and Spain.

Turning to this clone: Additional DNA sequences in this sample encode the identical CDR3.

The CDR3 extends over 14 amino acids. V lost 2 bases and J lost 4, with 12 bases in between. Germline loops: CDR1 MDHEN, CDR2 SYDVKM. The method was immunoSEQ multiplex PCR; TCRdb's version includes in-frame clones alone and lacks a portion of them. The profile shows about 100,000 clones, around nine tenths of them singletons. The receptor was derived from a human donor in a cohort sampled during active COVID-19. Sequenced: peripheral blood. This chain uses TRBV28 with TRBJ2-7, with D possibly being TRBD1 (5 bases). CDR3 sequence reads: CASSLPTVPYEQYF. The CDR3 bases are TGTGCCAGCAGTTTACCGACAGTACCTTACGAGCAGTACTTC.